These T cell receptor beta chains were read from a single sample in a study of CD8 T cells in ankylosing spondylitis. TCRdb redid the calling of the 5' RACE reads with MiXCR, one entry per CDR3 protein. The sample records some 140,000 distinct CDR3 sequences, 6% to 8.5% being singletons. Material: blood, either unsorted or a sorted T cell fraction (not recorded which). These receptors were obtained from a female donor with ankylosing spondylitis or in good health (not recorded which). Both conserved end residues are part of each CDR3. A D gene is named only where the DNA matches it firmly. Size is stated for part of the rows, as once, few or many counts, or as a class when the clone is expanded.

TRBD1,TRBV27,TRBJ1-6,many,TGTGCCAGCAGTCCGAGACAGGGAACTTCACCCCTCCACTTT,CASSPRQGTSPLHF
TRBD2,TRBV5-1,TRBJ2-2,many,TGCGCCAGCAGCTTGGTAGCGGGGGGCACTCGAACCGGGGAGCTGTTTTTT,CASSLVAGGTRTGELFF
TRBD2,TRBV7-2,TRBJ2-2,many,TGTGCCAGCAGGTTTAGCGGGGGGGCATCCGGGGAGCTGTTTTTT,CASRFSGGASGELFF
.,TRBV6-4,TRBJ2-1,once,TGTGCCAGCAGTGAGCAGCGGGCCTCCTACAATGAGCAGTTCTTC,CASSEQRASYNEQFF
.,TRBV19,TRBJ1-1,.,TGTGCCAGTAGTATAGATCACGCAGGGATTGAAGCTTTCTTT,CASSIDHAGIEAFF
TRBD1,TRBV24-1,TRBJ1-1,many,TGTGCCACCAGTGATTCCAGGGGGTTAGGCACTGAAGCTTTCTTT,CATSDSRGLGTEAFF
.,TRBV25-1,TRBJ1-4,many,TGTGCCAGCAGCTTACCCGGGACCCTGGGGAGTGAAAAACTGTTTTTT,CASSLPGTLGSEKLFF
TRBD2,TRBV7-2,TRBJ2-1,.,TGTGCCAGCAGCGTTGGACTAGCGGCCTACAATGAGCAGTTCTTC,CASSVGLAAYNEQFF
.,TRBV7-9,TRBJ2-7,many,TGTGCCAGCAGCTCTCGATCCAACGAGCAGTACTTC,CASSSRSNEQYF
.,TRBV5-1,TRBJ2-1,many,TGCGCCAGCAGCCGGGACCGCCAAGTTGGTGAGCAGTTCTTC,CASSRDRQVGEQFF
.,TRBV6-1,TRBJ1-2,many,TGTGCCAGCAGACCCGGGACCGCTTATGATGGCTACACCTTC,CASRPGTAYDGYTF
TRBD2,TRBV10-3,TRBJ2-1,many,TGTGCCATCAGTGAGTGGACTAGCGGGGAGTACAATGAGCAGTTCTTC,CAISEWTSGEYNEQFF
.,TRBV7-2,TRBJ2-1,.,TGTGCCAGCAGCTTAGATCGGGCGAATTACAATGAGCAGTTCTTC,CASSLDRANYNEQFF
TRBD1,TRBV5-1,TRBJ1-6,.,TGCGCCAGCAGCTTGGGGGACAGCAATAATTCACCCCTCCACTTT,CASSLGDSNNSPLHF
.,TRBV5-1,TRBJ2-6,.,TGCGCCAGCAGCTTAATGACAGGGGCCAACGTCCTGACTTTC,CASSLMTGANVLTF
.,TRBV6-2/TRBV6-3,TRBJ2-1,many,TGTGCCAGCAAGGAGACAGGAAACTCCTACAATGAGCAGTTCTTC,CASKETGNSYNEQFF
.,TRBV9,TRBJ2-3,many,TGTGCCAGCAGCCTATCCGGGCACTGGCAGTATTTT,CASSLSGHWQYF
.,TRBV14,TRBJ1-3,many,TGTGCCAGCAACGGGGGTGCTGGAAACACCATATATTTT,CASNGGAGNTIYF
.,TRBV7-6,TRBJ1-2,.,TGTGCCAGCAGCCCACCCGGGGGGGCAGATGGCTACACCTTC,CASSPPGGADGYTF
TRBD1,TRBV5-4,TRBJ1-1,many,TGTGCCAGCAGCCTACCGGGACAGGGTTTCACTGAAGCTTTCTTT,CASSLPGQGFTEAFF
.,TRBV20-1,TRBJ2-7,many,TGCAGTGCCAGGGGCCCCTCCTACGAGCAGTACTTC,CSARGPSYEQYF
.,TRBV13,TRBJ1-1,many,TGTGCCAGCAGCGCCGCCGGGTACGGCACTGAAGCTTTCTTT,CASSAAGYGTEAFF
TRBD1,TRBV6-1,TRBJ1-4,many,TGTGCCAGCAGCGAACAGGGGGATGAGAATGAAAAACTGTTTTTT,CASSEQGDENEKLFF
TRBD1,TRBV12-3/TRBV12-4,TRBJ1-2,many,TGTGCCAGCAGTCCGCGGGGACAGCCTAACTATGGCTACACCTTC,CASSPRGQPNYGYTF
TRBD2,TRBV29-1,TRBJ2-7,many,TGCAGCGTGCTAGCGGGGCGAGGTGAGCAGTACTTC,CSVLAGRGEQYF
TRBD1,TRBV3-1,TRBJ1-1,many,TGTGCCAGCAGCCAGTCAGGGGGTGAAGCTTTCTTT,CASSQSGGEAFF
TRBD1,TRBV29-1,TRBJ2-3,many,TGCAGCGTGAGGGGGACAGGGTACACAGATACGCAGTATTTT,CSVRGTGYTDTQYF